The rows below give T cell receptor beta chains drawn from one sample of a study of blood T cell repertoires in COVID-19. TCRdb's copy holds only in-frame clones and misses some; the assay was immunoSEQ multiplex PCR. This sample has over 250,000 clones; 60% to 75% occur once, and the top ten carry over 3%. The sample consisted of peripheral blood. The source of these receptors is an elderly woman with acute or convalescent COVID-19. Both conserved end residues are part of each CDR3. Each record gives: clone size, V gene, J gene, D gene, CDR3 DNA, CDR3 protein. The D gene is left open where the match is weak. A row's size may be missing; if present it is once, few, many or a size class.

.	TRBV27	TRBJ1-6	.	TGTGCCAGTAGATATGGGGGGAATTCACCCCTCCACTTT	CASRYGGNSPLHF
.	TRBV5-1	TRBJ1-1	.	TGCGCCAGCAGCTCGCAGGGTACCACTGAAGCTTTCTTT	CASSSQGTTEAFF
.	TRBV5-1	TRBJ1-2	.	TGCGCCAGCAGCTTGGTAGGGGTTGGCTACACCTTC	CASSLVGVGYTF
.	TRBV6-6	TRBJ1-1	TRBD1	TGTGCCAGCAGTCTGGGGGACAGGTGGGCTTTCTTT	CASSLGDRWAFF
.	TRBV2	TRBJ1-3	.	TGTGCCAGCAGCGTTGGACAGACCTTGAGGAACACCATATATTTT	CASSVGQTLRNTIYF
.	TRBV2	TRBJ1-5	TRBD1	TGTGCCAGCAAGGGACAGACGTCTAGCAATCAGCCCCAGCATTTT	CASKGQTSSNQPQHF
.	TRBV29-1	TRBJ1-5	TRBD1	TGCAGCGCTACCGTGACAGGGAATCAGCCCCAGCATTTT	CSATVTGNQPQHF
.	TRBV11-1	TRBJ2-1	.	TGTGCCAGCAGCCCCCAAGCCCGGAGCTCCTACAATGAGCAGTTCTTC	CASSPQARSSYNEQFF
.	TRBV9	TRBJ2-1	TRBD2	TGTGCCAGCCGCCCTCCTAGCGGGCATGAGCAGTTCTTC	CASRPPSGHEQFF
.	TRBV7-9	TRBJ1-6	TRBD1	TGTGCCAGCAGCCTCGGGACAGATAATTCACCCCTCCACTTT	CASSLGTDNSPLHF
few	TRBV6-4	TRBJ2-3	.	TGTGCCAGCAGTGACTTCCCAGGAACAGATACGCAGTATTTT	CASSDFPGTDTQYF
.	TRBV5-4	TRBJ2-6	.	TGTGCCAGCAGCTTGTTTATATCAGGGGTCGGGGCCAACGTCCTGACTTTC	CASSLFISGVGANVLTF
.	TRBV19	TRBJ1-2	TRBD1	TGTGCCAGTAGCGTCAGGGGGCTGGAAGGCTACACCTTC	CASSVRGLEGYTF
few	TRBV15	TRBJ2-7	TRBD2	TGTGCCACCAGCAGAGAACGACTAGCGGGAATCTACGAGCAGTACTTC	CATSRERLAGIYEQYF
once	TRBV19	TRBJ2-5	.	TGTGCCAGTTCCAGGGGTGTAGAGACCCAGTACTTC	CASSRGVETQYF
once	TRBV18	TRBJ2-7	TRBD2	TGTGCCAGCTCAGAACCGGGACTAGCGGTCGAGCAGTACTTC	CASSEPGLAVEQYF
.	TRBV5-1	TRBJ2-1	.	TGCGCCAGCAGCTTGCAGGACTACAATGAGCAGTTCTTC	CASSLQDYNEQFF
.	TRBV5-1	TRBJ1-3	.	TGCGCCAGCAGCCCAAAAGACAGAAACTCTGGAAACACCATATATTTT	CASSPKDRNSGNTIYF
.	TRBV18	TRBJ2-3	.	TGTGCCAGCTCACCTCGACAGAGAAGCACAGATACGCAGTATTTT	CASSPRQRSTDTQYF
.	TRBV5-1	TRBJ2-3	.	TGCGCCAGCAGCTTAAGTGTAGGCGGAGTGGGCACAGATACGCAGTATTTT	CASSLSVGGVGTDTQYF
.	TRBV5-1	TRBJ2-5	.	TGCGCCAGCAGCTTGTTTGGGGGCGAAGAGACCCAGTACTTC	CASSLFGGEETQYF
.	TRBV18	TRBJ1-2	.	TGTGCCAGCTCACCTGGTCCAGGGGCTCCGAACTATGGCTACACCTTC	CASSPGPGAPNYGYTF
.	TRBV29-1	TRBJ1-1	.	TGCAGCGTTGAAGGGACATTGAACACTGAAGCTTTCTTT	CSVEGTLNTEAFF
.	TRBV6-6	TRBJ1-2	.	TGTGCCAGCAGCCCCCGGTACTATGGCTACACCTTC	CASSPRYYGYTF
.	TRBV6-5	TRBJ1-1	.	TGTGCCAGCAAATTATCTTCCGAAGCTTTCTTT	CASKLSSEAFF